This TCR beta chain was identified during a study of cytomegalovirus exposure and HLA in healthy donors. General study findings and limits: According to a later analysis, most TCR beta chains associated with CMV appeared HLA-restricted. Common viral pathogens seemed to be connected with several of the most significant clusters, according to a later analysis. Most of the TCR beta V segments (in an earlier analysis) were productive either about 87% or about 30% of the time. According to the study, around 150 TCR beta chains were cytomegalovirus-associated.

A note on this clone: The antigen remains unidentified.

CDR1 and CDR2 (germline): SGHRS, YFSETQ. The CDR3 has 15 residues. Trimming shortened V by 0 bases and J by 1 base, and 7 bases separated the two germline ends. Both 60 Vbeta primers and 13 Jbeta primers went into the PCR. TCRdb's table, derived via immunoSEQ multiplex PCR, lists solely in-frame clones and lacks some. This sample yields 85,000 to 130,000 clones, of which roughly four fifths are seen a single time; 13% to 15% belongs to the top ten. The sequence came from a male donor in good health and CMV-seropositive. Material: PBMCs. The chain is built from TRBV5-1 and TRBJ2-2; D possibly corresponds to TRBD1 (6 bases). CDR3 nucleotides: TGCGCCAGCAGCTTGGGAGGGGGGAACACCGGGGAGCTGTTTTTT. Translation gives CASSLGGGNTGELFF.